The table lists the clone carrying this T cell receptor (beta chain) with a few counts. Its antigen is not known. The germline V gene encodes CDR1 SGHTA and CDR2 FQGNSA. The CDR3 has 14 residues. V was pared by 5 bases and J by 6 bases, with 15 bases between. TCRdb called the 5' RACE reads again in MiXCR, with one record for every CDR3 protein. This repertoire shows roughly 100,000 distinct CDR3 sequences, 9.5% to 15% found once; its top ten account for 27%. The entry originates in a study of T-cell memory formation after mild COVID-19. Study-level information: TCR clusters showed largely donor specificity. The study's findings and limits: A balance of CD4 and CD8 characterized clones contracting day 15 to 85, whereas later expanders leaned CD4+.

The V call is TRBV7-2, the J call TRBJ2-3; D possibly corresponds to TRBD1 (6 bases). The TCR sequence derives from an adult woman who had mild COVID-19 (a few samples of this study predate the infection). Cell type and time point are not known. The sample consisted of PBMCs or a T cell subset sorted from them (not recorded which). CDR3 nucleotide sequence: TGTGCCAGCAGCCCGCAGCCAGGGGCGGATACGCAGTATTTT. It yields the protein CASSPQPGADTQYF.